Following are 30 T cell receptor beta chains from one sample sequenced in a study of cytomegalovirus exposure and HLA in healthy donors. Both 60 Vbeta primers and 13 Jbeta primers went into the PCR. Method: immunoSEQ multiplex PCR; TCRdb's copy keeps in-frame clones and lacks some. The data contain around 100,000 clones, 65% to 85% of them singletons. The sample was PBMCs. The receptors shown here come from a man in his forties or fifties in good health and CMV-seropositive.

This clone has just a few counts. V gene TRBV5-1 combines with J gene TRBJ2-3; the D is unclear. CDR3 length equals 15 residues. V was cut by 4 bases and J by 2 bases, with 14 bases left in between. CDR1 and CDR2 (germline): SGHRS, YFSETQ. CDR3 nucleotides: TGCGCCAGCAGCATGGTGGCCAGAAACACAGATACGCAGTATTTT. Its translation is CASSMVARNTDTQYF.

CDR3 loop: CASSVGGGQQETQYF. The CDR3 DNA sequence: TGTGCCAGCAGCGTTGGAGGGGGACAGCAAGAGACCCAGTACTTC. The chain links TRBV9 to TRBJ2-5, with a possible D match to TRBD1 (7 bases). The CDR3 length is 15 residues. Germline V gene data show CDR1 as SGDLS and CDR2 as YYNGEE. V lost 2 bases and J lost 2, with 13 bases in between.

The chain has TRBV4-1 and TRBJ1-5; D possibly corresponds to TRBD1 (5 bases). Germline-derived CDR1 and CDR2 are MGHRA and YSYEKL. The V end lost 3 bases, the J end lost 5 bases, and 11 bases lay between the germline ends. The CDR3 runs 14 residues. The DNA of the CDR3 is TGCGCCAGCAGCCAGGCGGACATCGATCAGCCCCAGCATTTT. Translating gives CASSQADIDQPQHF.

This clone is a singleton in its sample. The CDR3 DNA reads TGCGCCAGCAGCGTCGGGACAGGTACTGAAGCTTTCTTT. Translating it yields CASSVGTGTEAFF. This chain connects TRBV5-1 to TRBJ1-1, with TRBD1 matching 8 bases. The CDR3 is made up of 13 amino acids. The germline gives CDR1 SGHRS, CDR2 YFSETQ. Germline trimming cut 4 bases from V and 5 bases from J; bases unmatched to any gene: 4.

The chain employs TRBV30 and TRBJ1-1, with 9 bases lining up with TRBD1. V gave up 5 bases and J gave up 7 bases; unmatched junction bases: 8. The CDR3 has 13 residues. Germline CDR1 and CDR2: GTSNPN and SVGIG (reference sequence). The CDR3 DNA sequence: TGTGCCTGGGTGGGACAGGGCCCCCGTGAAGCTTTCTTT. This translates into CAWVGQGPREAFF. Variable domain in full (rest from reference TRBV30 and TRBJ1-1): SQTIHQWPATLVQPVGSPLSLECTVEGTSNPNLYWYRQAAGRGLQLLFYSVGIGQISSEVPQNLSASRPQDRQFILSSKKLLLSDSGFYLCAWVGQGPREAFFGQGTRLTVV.

The chain carries TRBV11-2 and TRBJ2-1; D is possibly TRBD2 (6 bases). CDR1 is SGHAT and CDR2 is FQNNGV in the germline V gene. There are 15 residues in the CDR3. Between the trimmed V and J ends, which lost 5 bases and 6 bases, there was a span of 17 bases. The CDR3 coding sequence is TGTGCCAGCAGCCCAATAGCCGGGAGAGGCAATGAGCAGTTCTTC. Its translation: CASSPIAGRGNEQFF.

The chain links TRBV7-6 to TRBJ2-1, with 13 bases fitting TRBD2. Germline CDR1 and CDR2: SGHVS and FNYEAQ. The CDR3 has 16 amino acids. With 5 bases clipped from V and 7 bases from J, the junction kept 8 bases outside the gene matches. The CDR3 reads CASSPRTSGSVNEQFF. The DNA for the CDR3 is TGTGCCAGCAGCCCCCGGACTAGCGGGAGTGTGAATGAGCAGTTCTTC.

This clone was seen a single time. The J gene is TRBJ2-4, the V gene TRBV28; tentatively, D is TRBD2 (5 bases). Looked up from germline, CDR1 is MDHEN and CDR2 is SYDVKM. The length of the CDR3 is 18 residues. Trimming took off 2 bases at V and 0 bases at J, with 17 bases between the two ends. In DNA form, the CDR3 reads TGTGCCAGCAGTTTAGAGGGCCGTGTGGGTCTAGCCAAAAACATTCAGTACTTC. Translating gives CASSLEGRVGLAKNIQYF.

This sequence joins TRBV6-4 and TRBJ1-1; D may be TRBD1 (6 bases). The CDR3 runs 14 residues. V was shortened by 2 bases and J by 4 bases, with 11 bases between the two germline ends. Germline V gene lookup returns CDR1 MRHNA and CDR2 SNTAGT. CDR3 loop: CASSDTDRITEAFF. The CDR3 DNA is TGTGCCAGCAGTGACACAGACAGGATCACTGAAGCTTTCTTT.

This sequence joins TRBV4-1 and TRBJ1-2, with D possibly TRBD1 on 6 matching bases. This CDR3 is 14 amino acids long. CDR1 is MGHRA and CDR2 is YSYEKL in the germline V gene. The germline V and J ends were trimmed by 4 bases and 0 bases, with 9 bases remaining between them. This CDR3 reads CASSLQGSNYGYTF. CDR3 nucleotide sequence: TGCGCCAGCAGCCTACAGGGATCTAACTATGGCTACACCTTC.

This chain uses TRBV14 with TRBJ1-1; TRBD1 is a possible D gene (5 bases). Germline-derived CDR1 and CDR2 are SGHDN and FVKESK. The length of the CDR3 is 13 residues. Trimming took 0 bases from V and 3 from J, leaving 5 bases between them. This CDR3 reads CASSQDRDTEAFF. As DNA, the CDR3 is TGTGCCAGCAGCCAAGACAGGGACACTGAAGCTTTCTTT.

The chain links TRBV30 to TRBJ2-3; TRBD2 matches at 13 bases. Germline-derived CDR1 and CDR2 are GTSNPN and SVGIG (reference sequence). J lost 4 bases, V lost 2 bases, and 6 bases had no gene match. The CDR3 sequence is 16 residues long. In DNA form, the CDR3 reads TGTGCCTGGAGTCGACTAGCGGGAGGAGGATCAGATACGCAGTATTTT. It translates to CAWSRLAGGGSDTQYF.

J is TRBJ1-1 and V is TRBV5-4, with 8 bases fitting TRBD1. Looked up from germline, CDR1 is SGHNT and CDR2 is YYREEE (reference sequence). After removal of 5 bases from V and 4 bases from J, the junction contained 13 bases not matched to a gene. This CDR3 has 16 amino acids. The CDR3, as DNA: TGTGCCAGCAGTCAGGCCCAAAACAGGGGGAGCACTGAAGCTTTCTTT. Translation gives CASSQAQNRGSTEAFF.

The chain couples TRBV7-6 to TRBJ2-1; 10 bases are shared with TRBD2. Germline V gives CDR1 SGHVS, CDR2 FNYEAQ. V lost 1 base to trimming and J lost 6 bases; unmatched junction nucleotides: 6. The CDR3 sequence is 16 residues long. In DNA form, the CDR3 reads TGTGCCAGCAGCTTAGGGCTAGCGGGGGCCCTCAATGAGCAGTTCTTC. It is translated as CASSLGLAGALNEQFF.

V and J are TRBV15 and TRBJ1-5, with TRBD1 matching over 8 bases. The germline V gene has CDR1 LNHNV and CDR2 YYDKDF (reference sequence). This CDR3 has 16 amino acids. J lost 1 base, V lost 1 base, and 3 bases had no gene match. As DNA, the CDR3 is TGTGCCACCAGCAGAGTTAGGACAGGGAGCAATCAGCCCCAGCATTTT. As protein: CATSRVRTGSNQPQHF.

The chain is built from TRBV9 and TRBJ1-3; unclear D gene. CDR3 size: 13 residues. Germline CDR1 reads SGDLS; CDR2 reads YYNGEE. V was shortened by 2 bases and J by 6 bases, with 9 bases between the two germline ends. CDR3 in amino acids: CASSVAFPNTIYF. CDR3 in DNA: TGTGCCAGCAGCGTGGCTTTTCCAAACACCATATATTTT.

The chain couples TRBV5-1 to TRBJ2-1; weak D call: TRBD2 (5 bases). The germline gives CDR1 SGHRS, CDR2 YFSETQ. The CDR3 length is 12 residues. Trimming removed 4 bases from V and 6 bases from J, with 8 bases in between. The CDR3 nucleotides are TGCGCCAGCAGCCAACGGGGCAATGAGCAGTTCTTC. Its translation is CASSQRGNEQFF.

This rearrangement joins TRBV30 to TRBJ2-1, with TRBD2 matching over 7 bases. The CDR3 is 15 amino acids. Losses at the gene ends were 4 bases for V and 2 bases for J; bases not matched to a gene: 8. Germline CDR1 is GTSNPN and CDR2 is SVGIG (reference sequence). The CDR3 bases are TGTGCCTGGACTCCACTAGCGAACACCTACAATGAGCAGTTCTTC. Protein sequence: CAWTPLANTYNEQFF.

This clone was seen only a few times. This chain joins TRBV19 and TRBJ2-1, with TRBD2 matching over 12 bases. V dropped 4 bases and J dropped 9; count of bases not matched to a gene: 4. The CDR3 sequence is 14 residues long. From germline, CDR1 is LNHDA and CDR2 SQIVND (reference sequence). CDR3 in amino acids: CASSRLAGVVEQFF. CDR3 DNA sequence: TGTGCCAGTAGTAGACTAGCGGGGGTGGTTGAGCAGTTCTTC.

This chain links TRBV9 with TRBJ1-3; D not resolved. Between the trimmed V and J ends, which lost 0 bases and 7 bases, there was a span of 11 bases. Germline assignment: CDR1 SGDLS and CDR2 YYNGEE. The CDR3 consists of 14 residues. Here the CDR3 DNA reads TGTGCCAGCAGCGTAGCCCCCGTTGGCAACACCATATATTTT. Protein product: CASSVAPVGNTIYF. The variable domain in full, completed from reference TRBV9 and TRBJ1-3, reads DSGVTQTPKHLITATGQRVTLRCSPRSGDLSVYWYQQSLDQGLQFLIQYYNGEERAKGNILERFSAQQFPDLHSELNLSSLELGDSALYFCASSVAPVGNTIYFGEGSWLTVV.

The chain joins TRBV7-8 to TRBJ1-6, with D unclear. The V gene's germline CDR1 is SGHVS and CDR2 FQNEAQ. V gave up 1 base and J gave up 3 bases, with 16 bases separating them. The CDR3 totals 18 residues. The CDR3 nucleotides are TGTGCCAGCAGCTTAGTTGCGGATCGCAGCCACTATAATTCACCCCTCCACTTT. As protein: CASSLVADRSHYNSPLHF. Full variable domain (missing parts from reference TRBV7-8 and TRBJ1-6): GAGVSQSPRYKVAKRGQDVALRCDPISGHVSLFWYQQALGQGPEFLTYFQNEAQLDKSGLPSDRFFAERPEGSVSTLKIQRTQQEDSAVYLCASSLVADRSHYNSPLHFGNGTRLTVT.

This chain connects TRBV5-1 to TRBJ2-2; 8 bases are a match to TRBD1. V lost 5 bases, J lost 4 bases, and 7 bases stayed unmatched. The V gene's germline CDR1 is SGHRS and CDR2 YFSETQ. This CDR3 has 15 amino acids. CDR3: CASSPTGVGTGELFF. The CDR3 region has the DNA TGCGCCAGCAGTCCGACAGGGGTGGGCACCGGGGAGCTGTTTTTT.

The genes are TRBV13 and TRBJ2-7, with 10 bases aligning to TRBD2. Germline values: CDR1 PRHDT, CDR2 FYEKMQ (reference sequence). V lost 5 bases and J lost 2; bases outside the gene matches: 6. The CDR3 is 15 amino acids. This CDR3 is CASSPQSGRAYEQYF. For the CDR3, the DNA is TGTGCCAGCAGCCCTCAAAGCGGGAGGGCCTACGAGCAGTACTTC.

The chain carries TRBV7-9 and TRBJ1-6, with D possibly TRBD1 on 5 matching bases. This CDR3 has 15 amino acids. Germline assignment: CDR1 SEHNR and CDR2 FQNEAQ (reference sequence). Trimming cost V 5 bases and J 10 bases, with 18 bases left between them. The DNA of the CDR3 is TGTGCCAGCAGCCCGCTCGGGGGTTTGGAATCACCCCTCCACTTT. It specifies CASSPLGGLESPLHF.

The chain recombines TRBV7-9 with TRBJ1-2; D is undetermined. Deletions cut 2 bases from V and 7 bases from J, with 8 bases between. The germline V gene encodes CDR1 SEHNR and CDR2 FQNEAQ (reference sequence). There are 12 residues in the CDR3. Written as DNA, the CDR3 is TGTGCCAGCAGCTTAACATCTGGTGGCTACACCTTC. This sequence encodes CASSLTSGGYTF.

This clone has just a few counts. V usage is TRBV6-5 and J usage is TRBJ1-5; possible D gene TRBD1, 6 bases. The germline V gene has CDR1 MNHEY and CDR2 SVGAGI. This CDR3 has 14 residues. Trimming shortened V by 2 bases and J by 4 bases, and 9 bases separated the two germline ends. The CDR3 bases are TGTGCCAGCAGTTACGGGGGGGCAAATCAGCCCCAGCATTTT. Protein sequence: CASSYGGANQPQHF.

V usage is TRBV30 and J usage is TRBJ2-7; TRBD2 is a possible D gene (6 bases). This CDR3 contains 14 residues. In germline, CDR1 is GTSNPN, CDR2 SVGIG (reference sequence). Trimming stripped 1 base from V and 3 bases from J, with 13 bases between. The CDR3 nucleotides read TGTGCCTGGAGTGGATCGACTAGTTACTACGAGCAGTACTTC. Amino acid sequence: CAWSGSTSYYEQYF.

This clone was observed a few times. This chain connects TRBV21-1 to TRBJ1-5; the DNA was not used to check the table's D call, TRBD1. TRBV21-1 represents a pseudogene. CDR3 length equals 17 residues. The CDR3 DNA sequence: TGTGCCAGCAGCAAATTAGAGAACAGGGACAGCAATCAGCCCCAGCATTTT. Residues: CASSKLENRDSNQPQHF.

The chain couples TRBV19 to TRBJ2-3, with 11 nucleotides matching TRBD2. Trimming removed 6 bases from V and 4 bases from J; junction bases left unmatched: 3. The CDR3 is 14 residues long. Germline CDR1 and CDR2: LNHDA and SQIVND (reference sequence). The CDR3 region has the DNA TGTGCCAGTAGGCGGACTAGCGGGCCAGATACGCAGTATTTT. Translating it yields CASRRTSGPDTQYF.

The CDR3 coding sequence is TGTGCCAGTAGTATAACAGGGGTGAACACTGAAGCTTTCTTT. Its protein is CASSITGVNTEAFF. V is TRBV19 and J is TRBJ1-1; 7 bases align to TRBD1. V lost 2 bases and J lost 0; bases outside the gene matches: 0. The CDR3 has 14 residues. Per germline, CDR1 LNHDA and CDR2 SQIVND (reference sequence). Full variable domain (rest looked up from reference TRBV19 and TRBJ1-1): DGGITQSPKYLFRKEGQNVTLSCEQNLNHDAMYWYRQDPGQGLRLIYYSQIVNDFQKGDIAEGYSVSREKKESFPLTVTSAQKNPTAFYLCASSITGVNTEAFFGQGTRLTVV.